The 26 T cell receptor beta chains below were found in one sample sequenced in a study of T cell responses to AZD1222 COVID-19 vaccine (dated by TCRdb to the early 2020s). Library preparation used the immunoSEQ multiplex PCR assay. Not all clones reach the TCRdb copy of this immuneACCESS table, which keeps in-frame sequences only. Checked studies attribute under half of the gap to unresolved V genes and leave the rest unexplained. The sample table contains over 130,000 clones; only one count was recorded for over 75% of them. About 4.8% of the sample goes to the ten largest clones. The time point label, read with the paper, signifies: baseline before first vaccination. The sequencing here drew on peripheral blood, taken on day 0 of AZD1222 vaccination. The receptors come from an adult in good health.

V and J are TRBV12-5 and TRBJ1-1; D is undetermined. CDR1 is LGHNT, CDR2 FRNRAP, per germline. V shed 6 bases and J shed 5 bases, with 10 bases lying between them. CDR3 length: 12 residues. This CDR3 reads CASGNRGTEAFF. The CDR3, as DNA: TGTGCTAGTGGCAATCGGGGAACTGAAGCTTTCTTT. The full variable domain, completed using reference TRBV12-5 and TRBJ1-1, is DARVTQTPRHKVTEMGQEVTMRCQPILGHNTVFWYRQTMMQGLELLAYFRNRAPLDDSGMPKDRFSAEMPDATLATLKIQPSEPRDSAVYFCASGNRGTEAFFGQGTRLTVV.

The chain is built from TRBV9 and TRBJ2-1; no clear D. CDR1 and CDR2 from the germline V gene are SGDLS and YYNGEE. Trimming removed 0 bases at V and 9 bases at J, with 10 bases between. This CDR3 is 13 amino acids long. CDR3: CASSVGGKGEQFF. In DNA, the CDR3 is TGTGCCAGCAGCGTAGGGGGTAAGGGTGAGCAGTTCTTC. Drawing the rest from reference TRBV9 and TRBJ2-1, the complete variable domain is DSGVTQTPKHLITATGQRVTLRCSPRSGDLSVYWYQQSLDQGLQFLIQYYNGEERAKGNILERFSAQQFPDLHSELNLSSLELGDSALYFCASSVGGKGEQFFGPGTRLTVL.

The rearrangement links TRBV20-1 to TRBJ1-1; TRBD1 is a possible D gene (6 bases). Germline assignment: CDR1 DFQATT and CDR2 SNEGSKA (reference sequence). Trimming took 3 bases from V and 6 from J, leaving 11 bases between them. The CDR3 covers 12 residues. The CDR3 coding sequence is TGCAGTGCTAGTTGGACAGAAGCTGAAGCTTTCTTT. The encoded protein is CSASWTEAEAFF.

The chain's CDR3 is CASRDSGSSYEQYF. CDR3 nucleotides: TGTGCCAGCAGAGACAGCGGGAGCTCCTACGAGCAGTACTTC. The rearrangement uses TRBV27 and TRBJ2-7, with 8 bases identical to TRBD2. The ends lost 6 bases at V and 0 bases at J; junction bases unmatched: 4. This CDR3 region has 14 residues. Germline V gene lookup returns CDR1 MNHEY and CDR2 SMNVEV (reference sequence).

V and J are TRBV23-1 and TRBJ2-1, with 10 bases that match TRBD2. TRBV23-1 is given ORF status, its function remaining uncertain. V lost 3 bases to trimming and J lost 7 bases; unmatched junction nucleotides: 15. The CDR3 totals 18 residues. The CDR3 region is CASSQGRGSGGNSNEQFF. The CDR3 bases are TGCGCCAGCAGTCAGGGAAGAGGTAGCGGGGGGAATAGTAATGAGCAGTTCTTC.

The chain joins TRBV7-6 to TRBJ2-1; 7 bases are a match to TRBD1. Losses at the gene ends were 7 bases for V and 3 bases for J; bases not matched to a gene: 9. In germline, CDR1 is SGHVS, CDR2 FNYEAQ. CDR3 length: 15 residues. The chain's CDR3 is CASTPGRTGYNEQFF. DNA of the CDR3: TGTGCCAGCACTCCCGGAAGGACAGGCTACAATGAGCAGTTCTTC.

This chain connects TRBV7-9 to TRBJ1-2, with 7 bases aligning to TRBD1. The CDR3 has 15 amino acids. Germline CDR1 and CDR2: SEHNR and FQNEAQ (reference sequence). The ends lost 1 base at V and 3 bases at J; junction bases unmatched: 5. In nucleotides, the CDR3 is TGTGCCAGCAGCTTAGTACAGGGGTTTGACTATGGCTACACCTTC. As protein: CASSLVQGFDYGYTF.

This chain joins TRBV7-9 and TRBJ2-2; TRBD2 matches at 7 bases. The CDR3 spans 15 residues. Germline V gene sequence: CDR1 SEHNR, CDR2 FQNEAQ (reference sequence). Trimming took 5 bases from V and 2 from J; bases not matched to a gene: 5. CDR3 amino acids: CASSTGLSNTGELFF. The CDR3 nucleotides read TGTGCCAGCAGCACGGGACTAAGTAACACCGGGGAGCTGTTTTTT.

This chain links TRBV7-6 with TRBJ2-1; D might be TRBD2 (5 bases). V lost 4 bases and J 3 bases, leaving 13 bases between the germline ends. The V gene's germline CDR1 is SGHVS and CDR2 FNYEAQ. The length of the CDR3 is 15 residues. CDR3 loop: CASSYGLSIYNEQFF. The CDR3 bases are TGTGCCAGCAGCTATGGACTGTCAATCTACAATGAGCAGTTCTTC.

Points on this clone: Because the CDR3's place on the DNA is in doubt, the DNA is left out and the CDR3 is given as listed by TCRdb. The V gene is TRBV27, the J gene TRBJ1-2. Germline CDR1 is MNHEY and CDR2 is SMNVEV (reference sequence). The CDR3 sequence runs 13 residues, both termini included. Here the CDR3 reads CASSSSGHSGYTF.

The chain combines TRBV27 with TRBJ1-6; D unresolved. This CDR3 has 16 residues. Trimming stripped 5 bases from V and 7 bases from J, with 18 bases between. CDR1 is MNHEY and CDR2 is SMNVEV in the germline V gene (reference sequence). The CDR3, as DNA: TGTGCCAGCAGTCCCTACACGCTTGGGGAGAATTCACCCCTCCACTTT. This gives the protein CASSPYTLGENSPLHF.

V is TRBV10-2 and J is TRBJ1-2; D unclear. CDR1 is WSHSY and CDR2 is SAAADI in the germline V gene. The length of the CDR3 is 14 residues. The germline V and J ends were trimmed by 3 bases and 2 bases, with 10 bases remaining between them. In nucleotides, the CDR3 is TGCGCCAGCAGTGAACCCCGGGAGAACTATGGCTACACCTTC. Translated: CASSEPRENYGYTF.

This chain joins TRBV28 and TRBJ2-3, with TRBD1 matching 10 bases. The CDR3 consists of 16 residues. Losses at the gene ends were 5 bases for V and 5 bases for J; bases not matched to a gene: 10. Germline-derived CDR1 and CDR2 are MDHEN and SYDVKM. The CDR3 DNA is TGTGCCAGCAGTCTCCCGGGACAGGGGAGGGGAGATACGCAGTATTTT. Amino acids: CASSLPGQGRGDTQYF.

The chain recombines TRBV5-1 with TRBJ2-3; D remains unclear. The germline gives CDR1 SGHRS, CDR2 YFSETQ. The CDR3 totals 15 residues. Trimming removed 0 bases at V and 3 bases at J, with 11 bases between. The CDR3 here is CASSLVPPGTDTQYF. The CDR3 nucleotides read TGCGCCAGCAGCTTGGTTCCCCCCGGGACAGATACGCAGTATTTT.

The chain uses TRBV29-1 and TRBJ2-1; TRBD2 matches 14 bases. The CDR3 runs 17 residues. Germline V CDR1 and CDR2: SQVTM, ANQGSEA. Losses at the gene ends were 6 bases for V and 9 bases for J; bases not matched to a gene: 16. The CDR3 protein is CSVLGLAGVGAMIEQFF. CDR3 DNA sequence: TGCAGCGTCCTGGGACTAGCGGGAGTGGGGGCAATGATTGAGCAGTTCTTC.

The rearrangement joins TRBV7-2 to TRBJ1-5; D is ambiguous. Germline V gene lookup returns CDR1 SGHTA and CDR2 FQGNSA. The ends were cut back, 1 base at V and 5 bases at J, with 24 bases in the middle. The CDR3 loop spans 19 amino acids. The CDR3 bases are TGTGCCAGCAGCTTAGGCGGTTACGGGGAGTTCCGCACTTATCAGCCCCAGCATTTT. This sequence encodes CASSLGGYGEFRTYQPQHF.

Here the CDR3 reads CASSLGHPRTEAFF. DNA of the CDR3: TGTGCCAGCAGTTTAGGGCACCCCAGGACTGAAGCTTTCTTT. V is TRBV28 and J is TRBJ1-1; D not resolved. Trimming took 2 bases from V and 5 from J, leaving 12 bases between them. The CDR3 covers 14 residues. Germline V CDR1 and CDR2: MDHEN, SYDVKM.

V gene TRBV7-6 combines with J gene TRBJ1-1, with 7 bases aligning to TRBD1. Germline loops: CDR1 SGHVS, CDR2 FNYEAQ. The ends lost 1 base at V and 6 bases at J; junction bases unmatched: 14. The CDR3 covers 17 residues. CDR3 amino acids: CASSLENGGQPGSEAFF. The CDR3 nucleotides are TGTGCCAGCAGCTTAGAGAACGGGGGACAGCCAGGCTCTGAAGCTTTCTTT.

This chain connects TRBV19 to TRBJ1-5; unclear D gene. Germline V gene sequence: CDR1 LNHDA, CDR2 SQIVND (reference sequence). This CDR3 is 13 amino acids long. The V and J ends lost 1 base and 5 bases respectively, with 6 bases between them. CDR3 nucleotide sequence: TGTGCCAGTAGTATAGGTCAGGATCAGCCCCAGCATTTT. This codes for CASSIGQDQPQHF.

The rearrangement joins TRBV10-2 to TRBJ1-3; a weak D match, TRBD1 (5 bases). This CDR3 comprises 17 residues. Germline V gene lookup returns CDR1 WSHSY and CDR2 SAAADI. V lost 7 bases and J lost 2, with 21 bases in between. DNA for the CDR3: TGCGCCAGCAAAGAGGGGTTCGACAGAAGAACTGGAAACACCATATATTTT. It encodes CASKEGFDRRTGNTIYF.

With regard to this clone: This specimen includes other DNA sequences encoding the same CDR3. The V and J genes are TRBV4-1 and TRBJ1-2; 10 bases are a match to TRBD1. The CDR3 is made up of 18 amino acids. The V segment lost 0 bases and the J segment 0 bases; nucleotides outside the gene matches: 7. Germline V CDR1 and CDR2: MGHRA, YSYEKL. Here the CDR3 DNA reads TGCGCCAGCAGCCAAGATAGGACAGGGGGTGCCTCTAACTATGGCTACACCTTC. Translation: CASSQDRTGGASNYGYTF.

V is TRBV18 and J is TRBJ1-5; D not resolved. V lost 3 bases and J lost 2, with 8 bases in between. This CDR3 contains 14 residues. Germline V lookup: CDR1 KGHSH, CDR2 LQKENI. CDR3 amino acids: CASSPDIGNQPQHF. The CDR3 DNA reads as TGTGCCAGCTCACCCGACATAGGCAATCAGCCCCAGCATTTT.

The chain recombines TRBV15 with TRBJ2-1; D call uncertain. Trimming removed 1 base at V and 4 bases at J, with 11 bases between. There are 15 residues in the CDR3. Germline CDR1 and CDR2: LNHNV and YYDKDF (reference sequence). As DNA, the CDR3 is TGTGCCACCAGCAGAGGGCTAGGTGGTTACAATGAGCAGTTCTTC. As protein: CATSRGLGGYNEQFF.

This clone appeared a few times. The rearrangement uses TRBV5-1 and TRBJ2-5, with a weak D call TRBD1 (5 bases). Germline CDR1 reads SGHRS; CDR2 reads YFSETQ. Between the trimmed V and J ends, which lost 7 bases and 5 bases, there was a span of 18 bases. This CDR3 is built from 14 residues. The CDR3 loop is CASSPEGAGETQYF. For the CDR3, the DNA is TGCGCCAGCTCCCCCGAAGGGGCTGGGGAGACCCAGTACTTC.

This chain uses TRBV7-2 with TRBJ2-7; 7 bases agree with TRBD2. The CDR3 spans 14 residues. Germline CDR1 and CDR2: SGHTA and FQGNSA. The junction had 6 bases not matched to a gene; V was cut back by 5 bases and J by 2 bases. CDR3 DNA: TGTGCCAGCAGCCGGAGGGACTACCCCTACGAGCAGTACTTC. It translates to CASSRRDYPYEQYF.

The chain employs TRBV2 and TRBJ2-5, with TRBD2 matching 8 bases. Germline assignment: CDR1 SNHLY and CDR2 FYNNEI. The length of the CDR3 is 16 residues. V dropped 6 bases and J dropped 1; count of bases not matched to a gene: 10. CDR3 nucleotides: TGTGCCAGCAGAGCTCTTAGCGGGGTACCCCAAGAGACCCAGTACTTC. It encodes CASRALSGVPQETQYF. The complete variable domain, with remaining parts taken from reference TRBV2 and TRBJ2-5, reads EPEVTQTPSHQVTQMGQEVILRCVPISNHLYFYWYRQILGQKVEFLVSFYNNEISEKSEIFDDQFSVERPDGSNFTLKIRSTKLEDSAMYFCASRALSGVPQETQYFGPGTRLLVL.